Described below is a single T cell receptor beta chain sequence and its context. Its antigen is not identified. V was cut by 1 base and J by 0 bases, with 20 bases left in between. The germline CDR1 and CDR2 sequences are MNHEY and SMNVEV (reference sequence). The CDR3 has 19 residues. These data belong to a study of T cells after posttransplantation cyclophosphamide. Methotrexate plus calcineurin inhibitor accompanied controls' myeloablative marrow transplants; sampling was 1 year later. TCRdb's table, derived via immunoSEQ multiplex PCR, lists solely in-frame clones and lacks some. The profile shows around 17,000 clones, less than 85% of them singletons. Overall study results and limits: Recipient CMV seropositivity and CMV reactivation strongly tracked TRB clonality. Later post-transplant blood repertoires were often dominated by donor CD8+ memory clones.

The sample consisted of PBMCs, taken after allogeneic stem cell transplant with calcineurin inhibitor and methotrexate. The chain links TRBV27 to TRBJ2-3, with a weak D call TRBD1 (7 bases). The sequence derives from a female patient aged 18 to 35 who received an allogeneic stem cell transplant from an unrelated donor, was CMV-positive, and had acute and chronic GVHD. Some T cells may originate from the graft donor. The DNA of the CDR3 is TGTGCCAGCAGTTTATTTTTACGGGGCAGGGGGGCTAGCACAGATACGCAGTATTTT. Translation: CASSLFLRGRGASTDTQYF.